Listed below are T cell receptor beta chains from one sample, sequenced in a study of cytomegalovirus exposure and HLA in healthy donors. The repertoire was sequenced with immunoSEQ multiplex PCR; TCRdb's copy has only in-frame clones and lacks some. This table has some 150,000 clones, about two thirds appearing once. The specimen was PBMCs. The receptors were sampled from a man aged 45-65 years in good health and CMV-seropositive. Each CDR3 is given with its conserved first and last residue. Each record gives: V gene, CDR3 length, J gene, clone size, D gene, CDR3 DNA, CDR3 protein. The D gene is left open where the match is weak. Size is omitted from some rows. Given values are once, few, many or a class for expanded clones.

V: TRBV6-6; length: 14; J: TRBJ1-1; size: few; D: .; DNA: TGTGCCAGCAGCTCCCTGCGGGTGAACACTGAAGCTTTCTTT; CDR3: CASSSLRVNTEAFF
V: TRBV27; length: 13; J: TRBJ1-1; size: .; D: .; DNA: TGTGCCAGCAGTATAGCTAGGGGCACTGAAGCTTTCTTT; CDR3: CASSIARGTEAFF
V: TRBV11-2; length: 17; J: TRBJ2-7; size: .; D: TRBD2; DNA: TGTGCCAGCAGCCCCCGGGGAGCGGGAGGGGGGACCTACGAGCAGTACTTC; CDR3: CASSPRGAGGGTYEQYF
V: TRBV4-1; length: 15; J: TRBJ2-7; size: .; D: TRBD1; DNA: TGCGCCAGCAGCGGTTACAGGGGGCTCTCCTACGAGCAGTACTTC; CDR3: CASSGYRGLSYEQYF
V: TRBV14; length: 13; J: TRBJ2-2; size: .; D: .; DNA: TGTGCCACCTTAGCTTCGAACACCGGGGAGCTGTTTTTT; CDR3: CATLASNTGELFF
V: TRBV10-1; length: 13; J: TRBJ1-1; size: .; D: .; DNA: TGCGCCAGCCCCACGGAGAGGAACACTGAAGCTTTCTTT; CDR3: CASPTERNTEAFF
V: TRBV19; length: 15; J: TRBJ1-5; size: .; D: .; DNA: TGTGCCAGTAGTATGGAGGTTGAGGGTTACCAGCCCCAGCATTTT; CDR3: CASSMEVEGYQPQHF
V: TRBV5-6; length: 16; J: TRBJ1-4; size: .; D: .; DNA: TGTGCCAGCAGCTCACAGGGAGCGGTGACTAATGAAAAACTGTTTTTT; CDR3: CASSSQGAVTNEKLFF
V: TRBV19; length: 16; J: TRBJ2-1; size: once; D: TRBD2; DNA: TGTGCCAGTAGTACCCTGAGCGGGAGGGGTGGTAATGAGCAGTTCTTC; CDR3: CASSTLSGRGGNEQFF
V: TRBV5-1; length: 15; J: TRBJ2-2; size: .; D: TRBD1; DNA: TGCGCCAGCAGCACTCCGGGACAGGCGTACGGGGAGCTGTTTTTT; CDR3: CASSTPGQAYGELFF
V: TRBV18; length: 13; J: TRBJ2-7; size: few; D: .; DNA: TGTGCCAGCTCACCGGGCTCAGACTACGAGCAGTACTTC; CDR3: CASSPGSDYEQYF
V: TRBV27; length: 17; J: TRBJ2-5; size: once; D: .; DNA: TGTGCCAGCAGTTCCAGGTCCGCAGGCGCGAGCCAAGAGACCCAGTACTTC; CDR3: CASSSRSAGASQETQYF
V: TRBV7-9; length: 16; J: TRBJ1-5; size: .; D: .; DNA: TGTGCCAGCAGCTTAGGATTGGGGGGAGAGGGACAGCCCCAGCATTTT; CDR3: CASSLGLGGEGQPQHF
V: TRBV11-2; length: 11; J: TRBJ2-1; size: .; D: .; DNA: TGCTCGACAGGCAGCTACAATGAGCAGTTCTTC; CDR3: CSTGSYNEQFF
V: TRBV6-5; length: 13; J: TRBJ1-5; size: few; D: .; DNA: TGTGCCAGCATGTCGGTTAGCAATCAGCCCCAGCATTTT; CDR3: CASMSVSNQPQHF
V: TRBV6-1; length: 16; J: TRBJ2-2; size: .; D: .; DNA: TGTGCCAGCAGTGAAGCGTGGGCAGGGGGGACCGGGGAGCTGTTTTTT; CDR3: CASSEAWAGGTGELFF
V: TRBV6-5; length: 14; J: TRBJ2-7; size: .; D: .; DNA: TGTGCCAGCCCCTCAGGTCGTCCCCCCTACGAGCAGTACTTC; CDR3: CASPSGRPPYEQYF
V: TRBV11-2; length: 13; J: TRBJ2-1; size: .; D: .; DNA: TGTGCCAGCAGCCCAGAGAGGGTGCGCGAGCAGTTCTTC; CDR3: CASSPERVREQFF
V: TRBV29-1; length: 12; J: TRBJ2-7; size: .; D: TRBD1; DNA: TGCAGCGTCGGGGGACAGGACTACGAGCAGTACTTC; CDR3: CSVGGQDYEQYF
V: TRBV28; length: 15; J: TRBJ2-3; size: .; D: TRBD2; DNA: TGTGCCAGCAGTTTTCTAGCGGGGATCACAGATACGCAGTATTTT; CDR3: CASSFLAGITDTQYF
V: TRBV29-1; length: 15; J: TRBJ1-5; size: few; D: TRBD1; DNA: TGCAGCGTTGCTACCGGGACAGGCAGCAATCAGCCCCAGCATTTT; CDR3: CSVATGTGSNQPQHF
V: TRBV5-6; length: 14; J: TRBJ2-7; size: .; D: TRBD1; DNA: TGTGCCAGCAGCCGTGGGACAGGGGCCTACGGGCAGTACTTC; CDR3: CASSRGTGAYGQYF
V: TRBV4-3; length: 16; J: TRBJ2-1; size: .; D: .; DNA: TGCGCCAGCAGCCAAGATGTGGGGGGCTCCTACAATGAGCAGTTCTTC; CDR3: CASSQDVGGSYNEQFF
V: TRBV5-1; length: 17; J: TRBJ2-7; size: .; D: .; DNA: TGCGCCAGCAGCCCCCCGGTACAATCGACTACAAACTACGAGCAGTACTTC; CDR3: CASSPPVQSTTNYEQYF
V: TRBV6-1; length: 12; J: TRBJ2-7; size: few; D: .; DNA: TGTGCCAGCAGTGTAGACAGCTACGAGCAGTACTTC; CDR3: CASSVDSYEQYF
V: TRBV19; length: 15; J: TRBJ2-2; size: few; D: TRBD2; DNA: TGTGCCAGTAGTATCCGTAGCGGGAGCCCCGGGGAGCTGTTTTTT; CDR3: CASSIRSGSPGELFF
V: TRBV6-1; length: 15; J: TRBJ2-1; size: .; D: TRBD1; DNA: TGTGCCAGCACCTTTGACAGGGGTTCCTACAATGAGCAGTTCTTC; CDR3: CASTFDRGSYNEQFF
V: TRBV11-2; length: 17; J: TRBJ2-1; size: .; D: TRBD1; DNA: TGTGCCAGCACCGAATACCAACCCGGGACAGGGAACGATGAGCAGTTCTTC; CDR3: CASTEYQPGTGNDEQFF
V: TRBV19; length: 13; J: TRBJ2-4; size: .; D: TRBD1; DNA: TGTGCCAGTTCGGGACAGGGCAAAAACATTCAGTACTTC; CDR3: CASSGQGKNIQYF
V: TRBV7-2; length: 15; J: TRBJ1-1; size: .; D: .; DNA: TGTGCCAGCAGCGCTGGGCAGGGGAGGGGCACTGAAGCTTTCTTT; CDR3: CASSAGQGRGTEAFF
V: TRBV7-8; length: 13; J: TRBJ1-2; size: .; D: TRBD1; DNA: TGTGCCAGCAGCTCCGGGACAGGGCGTGGCTACACCTTC; CDR3: CASSSGTGRGYTF
V: TRBV15; length: 16; J: TRBJ1-4; size: .; D: .; DNA: TGTGCCACCAGCAGAGGTGCCGGAGATAACCGGGAAAAACTGTTTTTT; CDR3: CATSRGAGDNREKLFF
V: TRBV19; length: 14; J: TRBJ2-3; size: .; D: .; DNA: TGTGCCAGTAGTATTCCGGGGATCACAGATACGCAGTATTTT; CDR3: CASSIPGITDTQYF
V: TRBV4-1; length: 14; J: TRBJ2-5; size: .; D: .; DNA: TGCGCCAGCAGCCAAGATGACGGGGGAGAGACCCAGTACTTC; CDR3: CASSQDDGGETQYF
V: TRBV19; length: 15; J: TRBJ2-3; size: once; D: TRBD1; DNA: TGTGCCAGTAGTCGGAGGGCGACAGGGGGAGATACGCAGTATTTT; CDR3: CASSRRATGGDTQYF
V: TRBV7-9; length: 16; J: TRBJ2-7; size: once; D: .; DNA: TGTGCCAGCAGCTTAAACCTCGGGACACGAAGCTACGAGCAGTACTTC; CDR3: CASSLNLGTRSYEQYF
V: TRBV6-1; length: 13; J: TRBJ2-7; size: .; D: TRBD2; DNA: TGTGCCAGCAGACGTAGCGGGAGCTACGAGCAGTACTTC; CDR3: CASRRSGSYEQYF
V: TRBV5-5; length: 17; J: TRBJ2-5; size: .; D: TRBD2; DNA: TGTGCCAGCAGCATAGGACTAGCGGCACCTGAGGGAGAGACCCAGTACTTC; CDR3: CASSIGLAAPEGETQYF
V: TRBV9; length: 16; J: TRBJ2-1; size: .; D: .; DNA: TGTGCCAGCAGCGTAGGGGCGGGGAGCTCCTACAATGAGCAGTTCTTC; CDR3: CASSVGAGSSYNEQFF
V: TRBV5-6; length: 16; J: TRBJ1-3; size: .; D: .; DNA: TGTGCCAGCAGTTTTAACAGGGTTCTAATCGGAAACACCATATATTTT; CDR3: CASSFNRVLIGNTIYF
V: TRBV29-1; length: 14; J: TRBJ2-2; size: many; D: TRBD2; DNA: TGCAGCGTTCGGAGCGGGAGATGGACCGGGGAGCTGTTTTTT; CDR3: CSVRSGRWTGELFF